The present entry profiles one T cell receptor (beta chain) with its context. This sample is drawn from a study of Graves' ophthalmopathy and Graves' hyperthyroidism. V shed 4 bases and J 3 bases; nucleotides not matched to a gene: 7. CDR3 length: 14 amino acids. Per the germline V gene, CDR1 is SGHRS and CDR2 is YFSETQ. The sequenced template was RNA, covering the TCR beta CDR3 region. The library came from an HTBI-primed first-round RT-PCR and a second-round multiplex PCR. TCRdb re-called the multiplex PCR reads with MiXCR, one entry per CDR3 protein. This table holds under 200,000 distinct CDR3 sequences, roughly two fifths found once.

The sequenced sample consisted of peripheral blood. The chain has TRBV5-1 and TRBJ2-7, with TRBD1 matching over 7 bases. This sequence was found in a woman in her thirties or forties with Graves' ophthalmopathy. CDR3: CASSAGGRSYEQYF. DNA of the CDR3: TGCGCCAGCAGCGCAGGGGGTCGGAGCTACGAGCAGTACTTC. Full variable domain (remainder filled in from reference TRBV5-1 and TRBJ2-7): KAGVTQTPRYLIKTRGQQVTLSCSPISGHRSVSWYQQTPGQGLQFLFEYFSETQRNKGNFPGRFSGRQFSNSRSEMNVSTLELGDSALYLCASSAGGRSYEQYFGPGTRLTVT.